Below, one T cell receptor beta chain is given with its context. The data were taken from a study of blood T cell repertoires in COVID-19. Study overall: There were acute and convalescent COVID-19 samples, and they came from the United States, Italy and Spain. T cells, B-cell-depleted T cells, or PBMCs provided the cDNA or gDNA that served as material.

The CDR3 consists of 12 residues. CDR1 SGHRS and CDR2 YFSETQ come from the germline V gene. Trimming cost V 2 bases and J 4 bases, with 5 bases left between them. Study processing details: Reference gene primer amplification yielded estimated nucleated cell counts. The table came from immunoSEQ multiplex PCR; TCRdb's copy has only in-frame clones and leaves some out. V, J and clone size were drawn from that table, and D and trimming were deduced from the DNA. Of 45,000 or so clones listed, roughly nine tenths are singletons. The sample comprised peripheral blood. The rearrangement links TRBV5-1 to TRBJ2-3; D remains unclear. The sequence was collected from a man aged 70 or older with active COVID-19. The CDR3 region is CASSFPSDTQYF. In DNA form, the CDR3 reads TGCGCCAGCAGCTTTCCATCAGATACGCAGTATTTT.